This T cell receptor beta chain was obtained from a study of OX40 agonist ivuxolimab in advanced cancers. A remark on this clone: Its antigen is as yet unknown.

Regarding the study as a whole: Low levels of normalized T-cell clonal expansion also appeared in some nonresponders.

Germline lookup yields CDR1 SEHNR and CDR2 FQNEAQ (reference sequence). The V segment lost 6 bases and the J segment 2 bases; nucleotides outside the gene matches: 10. The CDR3 totals 16 residues. TCRdb's copy holds only in-frame clones and misses some; the assay was immunoSEQ multiplex PCR. The sample has 20,000 to 25,000 clones; about 79% are singletons. This chain joins TRBV7-9 and TRBJ2-7, with 10 bases identical to TRBD1. Sequencing was performed on CD4+ or CD8+ T cells sorted from blood, taken in a trial of the OX40 agonist ivuxolimab. This clonotype was obtained from an adult with an advanced solid tumor such as melanoma, head and neck, liver or kidney cancer. The CDR3 loop reads CASRLIRQGATYEQYF. The CDR3 DNA follows: TGTGCCAGCAGGCTCATTCGACAGGGGGCGACCTACGAGCAGTACTTC.